The following is a TCR beta chain sequence with its context. Its antigen remains unidentified. The table came from immunoSEQ multiplex PCR; TCRdb's copy has only in-frame clones and leaves some out. This table holds tens of thousands of clones, 70% to 90% found once. V gave up 5 bases and J gave up 10 bases, with 15 bases separating them. The CDR3 loop spans 14 amino acids. The germline V gene has CDR1 SGHAT and CDR2 FQNNGV. These data are taken from a study of graft-versus-host responses after intestinal transplantation. Study-level information: Every one of the recipients received anti-thymocyte globulin induction and afterwards took tacrolimus and steroids for around 3 years. Study-wide results and limits: An association linked early post-transplant HvG declines with peak circulating GvH clone levels.

This chain links TRBV11-2 with TRBJ1-6, with D possibly being TRBD1 (6 bases). The origin of this receptor is a human patient who received an intestinal transplant, so some T cells may come from the graft donor. The sequencing used PBMCs, collected 26 days after transplant. CDR3 sequence: CASSPEGGRSPLHF. The CDR3 nucleotides read TGTGCCAGCAGCCCGGAAGGGGGACGCTCACCCCTCCACTTT. The full variable domain, completed using reference TRBV11-2 and TRBJ1-6, is EAGVAQSPRYKIIEKRQSVAFWCNPISGHATLYWYQQILGQGPKLLIQFQNNGVVDDSQLPKDRFSAERLKGVDSTLKIQPAKLEDSAVYLCASSPEGGRSPLHFGNGTRLTVT.